What follows are 20 T cell receptor beta chains derived from one specimen sequenced in a study of T cells in Graves' hyperthyroidism and ophthalmopathy. Researchers took RNA transcripts and amplified the TCR beta CDR3 regions from them. The HTBI primer set was used in a first-round RT-PCR of the TCR CDR3. TCRdb reprocessed the multiplex PCR reads via MiXCR and lists one record per CDR3 protein. The sample records approximately 520,000 distinct CDR3 sequences, approximately 24% being singletons. Sequencing was performed on blood. All receptors come from a woman younger than 45 with Graves' ophthalmopathy.

At least ten counts were recorded for this clonotype. CDR3 nucleotide sequence: TGCAGTGCTAGAGATCAGAGCGGGGGTTACGAGCAGTACTTC. Its translation: CSARDQSGGYEQYF. The gene calls are TRBV20-1 and TRBJ2-7, with 8 bases lining up with TRBD2. J was trimmed by 4 bases and V by 0 bases; bases with no gene match: 5. Germline V gene data show CDR1 as DFQATT and CDR2 as SNEGSKA (reference sequence). The CDR3 is 14 residues long.

The gene calls are TRBV30 and TRBJ2-5; 8 bases are a match to TRBD1. Looked up from germline, CDR1 is GTSNPN and CDR2 is SVGIG (reference sequence). This CDR3 contains 13 residues. Germline trimming cut 5 bases from V and 5 bases from J; bases unmatched to any gene: 7. The CDR3 DNA reads TGTGCCTGGGAAGACAGGGGATCCGAGACCCAGTACTTC. Its translation: CAWEDRGSETQYF.

This clonotype has ten or more counts. This chain links TRBV28 with TRBJ2-5; D is undetermined. The germline CDR1 and CDR2 sequences are MDHEN and SYDVKM. V was shortened by 1 base and J by 2 bases, with 11 bases between the two germline ends. This CDR3 contains 15 residues. CDR3 in amino acids: CASSLSSGQQETQYF. For the CDR3, the DNA is TGTGCCAGCAGTTTATCGAGTGGGCAACAAGAGACCCAGTACTTC.

V usage is TRBV6-2 or TRBV6-3 and J usage is TRBJ2-7, with D unresolved. V was trimmed by 0 bases and J by 2 bases, leaving 11 bases between them. The CDR3 has 15 residues. Per germline, CDR1 MNHEY and CDR2 SVGEGT. This chain's CDR3 is CASSYSGGSPYEQYF. CDR3 coding DNA: TGTGCCAGCAGTTACTCGGGCGGCAGCCCCTACGAGCAGTACTTC.

This clonotype was seen ten or more times. The chain recombines TRBV6-5 with TRBJ1-1; 9 bases agree with TRBD1. CDR3 length: 16 residues. Germline assignment: CDR1 MNHEY and CDR2 SVGAGI. V was pared by 0 bases and J by 4 bases, with 6 bases of the junction left unmatched. The CDR3 coding sequence is TGTGCCAGCAGTTACTCGACGCGGGACAGGGTCACTGAAGCTTTCTTT. Amino acids: CASSYSTRDRVTEAFF.

This clonotype was recorded at least ten times. This chain joins TRBV10-3 and TRBJ2-5; D uncertain. This CDR3 has 13 amino acids. Trimming left V 0 bases short and J 5 bases short, with 7 bases between. CDR1 and CDR2 from the germline V gene are ENHRY and SYGVKD. In nucleotides, the CDR3 is TGTGCCATCAGTGAGTCGAATACCGAGACCCAGTACTTC. This gives the protein CAISESNTETQYF.

This clonotype was seen ten or more times. V and J are TRBV19 and TRBJ2-7, with D possibly matching TRBD1 (5 bases). V lost 3 bases, J lost 5 bases, and 8 bases lay in between. Germline assignment: CDR1 LNHDA and CDR2 SQIVND (reference sequence). CDR3 length: 12 amino acids. DNA for the CDR3: TGTGCCAGTAGTATCGACAGTGACGAGCAGTACTTC. Its protein is CASSIDSDEQYF.

Comments on this clonotype: Mismatch with germline at one junction end may stem from a read error. V is TRBV6-1 and J is TRBJ1-1; D is perhaps TRBD1 (5 bases). The CDR3 covers 13 residues. Germline V gene data show CDR1 as MNHNS and CDR2 as SASEGT. CDR3 sequence reads: CASSRTPNTEALF. The CDR3 bases are TGTGCCAGCAGTCGGACACCTAACACTGAAGCTCTCTTT.

J is TRBJ1-1 and V is TRBV20-1, with a tentative D call TRBD1 (5 bases). The germline V and J ends were trimmed by 0 bases and 0 bases, with 11 bases remaining between them. Looked up from germline, CDR1 is DFQATT and CDR2 is SNEGSKA (reference sequence). The CDR3 spans 15 residues. The CDR3 DNA is TGCAGTGCTAGAGATCGCGGGACCTTGAACACTGAAGCTTTCTTT. Its protein product is CSARDRGTLNTEAFF.

This chain uses TRBV6-1 with TRBJ2-7; D may correspond to TRBD1 or TRBD2 (5 bases each). V was pared by 5 bases and J by 4 bases, with 15 bases between. CDR1 is MNHNS, CDR2 SASEGT, per germline. The CDR3 has 14 amino acids. CDR3 nucleotide sequence: TGTGCCAGCAGTCAAGTTCGGGACGGATACGAGCAGTACTTC. This gives the protein CASSQVRDGYEQYF.

The CDR3 nucleotides read TGTGCCAGCAGTGAAGGGACAGGGACCGCCTACGAGCAGTACTTC. This sequence encodes CASSEGTGTAYEQYF. The rearrangement joins TRBV6-1 to TRBJ2-7; 8 bases align to TRBD1. V gave up 1 base and J gave up 2 bases; unmatched junction bases: 4. The CDR3 contains 15 residues. Germline V gives CDR1 MNHNS, CDR2 SASEGT.

This clonotype was observed many times. Since a much larger clone is just one base distant, this may be a read error. The chain combines TRBV6-1 with TRBJ2-7; D gene unclear. This CDR3 contains 15 residues. Germline V gives CDR1 MNHNS, CDR2 SASEGT. The CDR3 DNA sequence: TGTGCCAGCAGTGAAGTGGTGGCAGCCTCCTACGAGCAGCACTTC. As protein: CASSEVVAASYEQHF.

This clonotype was picked up many times. The chain combines TRBV20-1 with TRBJ1-1; TRBD1 is a possible D gene (6 bases). CDR3 size: 14 residues. Trimming removed 4 bases at V and 3 bases at J, with 15 bases between. Germline V lookup: CDR1 DFQATT, CDR2 SNEGSKA (reference sequence). CDR3 in DNA: TGCAGTGCTAAATGGGGACAATTGGACACTGAAGCTTTCTTT. This codes for CSAKWGQLDTEAFF.

This chain joins TRBV5-1 and TRBJ1-1; 7 bases are shared with TRBD1. From germline, CDR1 is SGHRS and CDR2 YFSETQ. V gave up 1 base and J gave up 2 bases; unmatched junction bases: 5. CDR3 length: 15 residues. The CDR3 loop reads CASSLIGQANTEAFF. As DNA, the CDR3 is TGCGCCAGCAGCTTGATTGGACAGGCCAACACTGAAGCTTTCTTT. Full variable domain (remainder filled in from reference TRBV5-1 and TRBJ1-1): KAGVTQTPRYLIKTRGQQVTLSCSPISGHRSVSWYQQTPGQGLQFLFEYFSETQRNKGNFPGRFSGRQFSNSRSEMNVSTLELGDSALYLCASSLIGQANTEAFFGQGTRLTVV.

This chain connects TRBV27 to TRBJ2-7, with TRBD1 matching over 10 bases. J was trimmed by 5 bases and V by 5 bases; bases with no gene match: 6. Germline V gene lookup returns CDR1 MNHEY and CDR2 SMNVEV (reference sequence). The CDR3 sequence is 14 residues long. The CDR3 coding sequence is TGTGCCAGCAGTCCGTCCGGGACAGGGGACGAGCAGTACTTC. It translates to CASSPSGTGDEQYF.

This clonotype was observed many times. DNA of the CDR3: TGTGCCAGCAGTTCCTCATTAACAGCAACCTACGAGCAGTACTTC. Translated, it gives CASSSSLTATYEQYF. The J gene is TRBJ2-7, the V gene TRBV12-3 or TRBV12-4; D not resolved. CDR3 length equals 15 residues. Between the trimmed V and J ends, which lost 4 bases and 2 bases, there was a span of 15 bases.

DNA for the CDR3: TGTGCCAGCAGCCCATTATCCCAGCCCCAGCATTTT. The encoded protein is CASSPLSQPQHF. The V call is TRBV12-3 or TRBV12-4, the J call TRBJ1-5; no definite D call. V shed 6 bases and J shed 7 bases, with 10 bases lying between them. The CDR3 totals 12 residues.

This clonotype was observed many times. This chain links TRBV30 with TRBJ1-2; 10 bases are a match to TRBD1. The J segment lost 8 bases and the V segment lost 5 bases, leaving 5 bases of the junction unmatched. Germline V CDR1 and CDR2: GTSNPN, SVGIG (reference sequence). There are 12 residues in the CDR3. CDR3 residues: CAWEGTGVGYTF. In DNA, the CDR3 is TGTGCCTGGGAAGGGACAGGGGTCGGCTACACCTTC.

This clonotype appeared once. The conserved closing phenylalanine or tryptophan is absent in this CDR3, likely reflecting a read error. V is TRBV5-6 and J is TRBJ2-7; D is ambiguous. The CDR3 has 11 amino acids. The V gene's germline CDR1 is SGHDT and CDR2 YYEEEE. The CDR3 sequence: CVSSSTYEQYS. CDR3 DNA: TGTGTCAGCAGCTCGACTTACGAGCAGTACTCC.

The V call is TRBV12-3 or TRBV12-4, the J call TRBJ2-5; D is perhaps TRBD1 (6 bases). This CDR3 contains 13 residues. V was trimmed by 2 bases and J by 5 bases, leaving 9 bases between them. CDR3 residues: CASSLWGRETQYF. The CDR3 DNA sequence: TGTGCCAGCAGTTTATGGGGGCGGGAGACCCAGTACTTC.